This T cell receptor beta chain is from a study of blood T cell repertoires in COVID-19. Study at large: COVID-19 samples from acute and convalescent phases originated in the United States, Italy and Spain.

Germline assignment: CDR1 SGHKS and CDR2 YYEKEE (reference sequence). The CDR3 runs 19 residues. V shed 4 bases, J shed 0 bases, and the junction held 15 bases outside the gene matches. The data were produced by immunoSEQ multiplex PCR, yet TCRdb's version contains in-frame clones alone and is incomplete. The sample consists of fewer than 110,000 clones, approximately 88% of them appearing once. This rearrangement joins TRBV5-5 to TRBJ2-1; 8 nucleotides match TRBD1. Source material: peripheral blood. The TCR originated in a man in his fifties or sixties with active or convalescent COVID-19. The CDR3 loop reads CASSRQGYGVGNSYNEQFF. The CDR3 DNA follows: TGTGCCAGCAGCAGACAGGGGTATGGCGTGGGGAACTCCTACAATGAGCAGTTCTTC.